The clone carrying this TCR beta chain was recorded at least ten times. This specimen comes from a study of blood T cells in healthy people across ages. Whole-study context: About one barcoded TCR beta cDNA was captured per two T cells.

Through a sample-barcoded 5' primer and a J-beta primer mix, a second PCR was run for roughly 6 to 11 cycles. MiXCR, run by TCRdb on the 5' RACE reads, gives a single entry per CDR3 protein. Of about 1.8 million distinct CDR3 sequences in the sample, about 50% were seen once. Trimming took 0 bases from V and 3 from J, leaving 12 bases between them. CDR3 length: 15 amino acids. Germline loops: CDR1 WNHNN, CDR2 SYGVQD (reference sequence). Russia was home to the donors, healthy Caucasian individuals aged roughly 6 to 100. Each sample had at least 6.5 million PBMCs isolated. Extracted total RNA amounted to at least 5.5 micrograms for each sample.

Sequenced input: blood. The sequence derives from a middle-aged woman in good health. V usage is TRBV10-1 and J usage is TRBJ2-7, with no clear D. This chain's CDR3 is CASSESSEFGYEQYF. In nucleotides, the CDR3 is TGCGCCAGCAGTGAGTCTTCCGAGTTTGGCTACGAGCAGTACTTC.